The clone carrying this T cell receptor (beta chain) showed up just once. Germline CDR1 and CDR2: MDHEN and SYDVKM. The CDR3 spans 15 residues. After removal of 6 bases from V and 5 bases from J, the junction contained 9 bases not matched to a gene. These data are taken from a study of shared clonotypes between healthy human individuals. Profiling relied on immunoSEQ multiplex PCR, and the TCRdb table lists in-frame clones only, not all of them. The sample shows roughly 320,000 clones, roughly 91% of them seen only once. The receptor comes from a man aged 18 to 29 in good health. The J gene is TRBJ2-5, the V gene TRBV28; 10 positions match TRBD1. Specimen: memory CD8+ T cells sorted from blood. As for subset: CD45RO+ cells pooled with CCR7-negative TemRA cells. The CDR3 here is CASRPGQGSGETQYF. The CDR3 DNA follows: TGTGCCAGCAGACCGGGACAGGGGTCTGGTGAGACCCAGTACTTC.